Below, one T cell receptor (beta chain) is given with its context. Trimming removed 6 bases from V and 0 bases from J; junction bases left unmatched: 2. CDR3 size: 15 residues. CDR1 is MNHEY and CDR2 is SVGAGI in the germline V gene. This record belongs to a study of blood T cell repertoires in COVID-19. Whole-study context: There were acute and convalescent COVID-19 samples, and they came from the United States, Italy and Spain. Nucleic acid was either cDNA or gDNA, and it came from T cells, B-cell-depleted T cells, or PBMCs.

Original analysis: Counts of nucleated cells, estimated from reference gene primer amplification, were obtained. Generated by immunoSEQ multiplex PCR, the TCRdb table keeps only in-frame clones and is missing some. That table gives V, J and clone size, and the DNA gave D and trimming. The sample includes about 170,000 clones, 90% to 95% seen only once; the top ten take about 5%. The rearrangement joins TRBV6-5 to TRBJ2-7, with TRBD2 matching over 13 bases. The sample taken for sequencing was peripheral blood. The clonotype originates from a woman between 45 and 60 years old with acute or convalescent COVID-19. In nucleotides, the CDR3 is TGTGCCAGCAGCCGGACTAGCGGGAGCTCCTACGAGCAGTACTTC. Its translation: CASSRTSGSSYEQYF.